These 14 T cell receptor beta chains share one sample of origin, sequenced in a study of shared T cell receptors in the human thymus. Produced via immunoSEQ multiplex PCR; TCRdb's table is partial and in-frame only. The sample lists approximately 580,000 clones; approximately 80% were seen once. The data also belong to a second study, concerning human thymus T cells.

The sequenced material came from thymocytes. These receptors were obtained from a boy in the first two years of life with a congenital heart defect.

The gene calls are TRBV6-1 and TRBJ2-7, with 7 bases matching TRBD2. Germline V gene lookup returns CDR1 MNHNS and CDR2 SASEGT. The CDR3 loop spans 15 amino acids. Unmatched junction bases numbered 13, after V lost 6 bases and J lost 5 bases. CDR3 in DNA: TGTGCCAGCAGGGCCCGGGGGGAGGGATCCCACGAGCAGTACTTC. Residues: CASRARGEGSHEQYF.

The chain has TRBV10-1 and TRBJ2-5, with D unresolved. Looked up from germline, CDR1 is WNHNN and CDR2 is SYGVQD (reference sequence). The CDR3 length is 15 residues. Trimming shortened V by 2 bases and J by 5 bases, and 15 bases separated the two germline ends. The CDR3 here is CASSEVAPEEETQYF. CDR3 nucleotide sequence: TGCGCCAGCAGTGAGGTAGCCCCAGAAGAGGAGACCCAGTACTTC.

The chain recombines TRBV2 with TRBJ1-4; D perhaps matches TRBD1 (5 bases). The CDR3 has 15 residues. The germline gives CDR1 SNHLY, CDR2 FYNNEI. Trimming pared 4 bases from V and 5 bases from J, leaving 14 bases between. In nucleotides, the CDR3 is TGTGCCAGCAGTGGCCCCGGGGGTGGAAATGAAAAACTGTTTTTT. This codes for CASSGPGGGNEKLFF. Full variable domain (missing parts from reference TRBV2 and TRBJ1-4): EPEVTQTPSHQVTQMGQEVILRCVPISNHLYFYWYRQILGQKVEFLVSFYNNEISEKSEIFDDQFSVERPDGSNFTLKIRSTKLEDSAMYFCASSGPGGGNEKLFFGSGTQLSVL.

V is TRBV6-5 and J is TRBJ2-5; D ambiguous. Germline CDR1 and CDR2: MNHEY and SVGAGI. Trimming shortened V by 2 bases and J by 2 bases, and 9 bases separated the two germline ends. The CDR3 loop spans 14 amino acids. CDR3 sequence (DNA): TGTGCCAGCAGTTACCGGCGGCATCAAGAGACCCAGTACTTC. Encoded protein: CASSYRRHQETQYF.

The sample holds a few counts of this clone. At the DNA level, this CDR3 is encoded by other sequences in the same sample as well. This chain connects TRBV5-1 to TRBJ2-5; D is uncertain. CDR3 length: 12 residues. CDR1 and CDR2 from the germline V gene are SGHRS and YFSETQ. V gave up 0 bases and J gave up 5 bases, with 5 bases separating them. CDR3 loop: CASSLAGETQYF. In DNA, the CDR3 is TGCGCCAGCAGCTTGGCCGGGGAGACCCAGTACTTC.

This chain uses TRBV14 with TRBJ2-1; 10 positions agree with TRBD2. Losses at the gene ends were 0 bases for V and 0 bases for J; bases not matched to a gene: 11. Looked up from germline, CDR1 is SGHDN and CDR2 is FVKESK. CDR3 length: 20 amino acids. This chain's CDR3 is CASSQDPPSGRASSYNEQFF. In DNA, the CDR3 is TGTGCCAGCAGCCAAGATCCGCCCAGCGGGAGGGCCAGCTCCTACAATGAGCAGTTCTTC.

This chain links TRBV18 with TRBJ2-7; a possible D gene is TRBD1 (6 bases). The CDR3 totals 17 residues. Per germline, CDR1 KGHSH and CDR2 LQKENI. Trimming shortened V by 3 bases and J by 3 bases, and 21 bases separated the two germline ends. CDR3 bases: TGTGCCAGCTCACCGGAGAAGCGTCAGGGGTTTGACTACGAGCAGTACTTC. Amino acid sequence: CASSPEKRQGFDYEQYF. The full variable domain, with the rest looked up from reference TRBV18 and TRBJ2-7, is NAGVMQNPRHLVRRRGQEARLRCSPMKGHSHVYWYRQLPEEGLKFMVYLQKENIIDESGMPKERFSAEFPKEGPSILRIQQVVRGDSAAYFCASSPEKRQGFDYEQYFGPGTRLTVT.

The chain employs TRBV21-1 and TRBJ1-2; the DNA was not used to check the table's D call, TRBD1. TRBV21-1 is described as a pseudogene. The CDR3 sequence is 13 residues long. The CDR3 sequence: CASSRGHQYGYTF. The CDR3 region has the DNA TGTGCCAGTTCCAGGGGGCATCAGTATGGCTACACCTTC.

A few counts support this clone. The chain uses TRBV19 and TRBJ1-1, with 10 positions matching TRBD1. With V trimmed by 5 bases and J by 1 base, 4 bases remained unmatched. CDR3 size: 15 residues. CDR1 LNHDA and CDR2 SQIVND come from the germline V gene (reference sequence). The CDR3 spells CASSGQGEGNTEAFF. Here the CDR3 DNA reads TGTGCCAGTAGTGGACAGGGGGAGGGGAACACTGAAGCTTTCTTT.

The V and J genes are TRBV14 and TRBJ1-4; D gene uncertain. Deletions cut 2 bases from V and 4 bases from J, with 14 bases between. The germline V gene encodes CDR1 SGHDN and CDR2 FVKESK. The CDR3 runs to 16 residues. The DNA of the CDR3 is TGTGCCAGCAGCCAATATACGGGGTGGGGTAATGAAAAACTGTTTTTT. Residues: CASSQYTGWGNEKLFF.

The V gene is TRBV28, the J gene TRBJ2-5, with D perhaps TRBD1 (7 bases). V was pared by 5 bases and J by 5 bases, with 12 bases between. This CDR3 contains 13 residues. Germline V gene data show CDR1 as MDHEN and CDR2 as SYDVKM. Here the CDR3 DNA reads TGTGCCAGCAGTCAGGCAGGGGGGGAGACCCAGTACTTC. Protein product: CASSQAGGETQYF.

Here the CDR3 reads CASGLAQGTKTGLAMRETQYF. The CDR3 bases are TGTGCTAGTGGTTTGGCCCAAGGGACAAAGACCGGACTAGCTATGCGAGAGACCCAGTACTTC. The chain is built from TRBV12-5 and TRBJ2-5; 8 nucleotides agree with TRBD2. The trim removed 1 base at V and 4 bases at J, leaving 23 bases unmatched. Germline CDR1 is LGHNT and CDR2 is FRNRAP. This CDR3 has 21 residues.

The chain uses TRBV4-1 and TRBJ2-2, with D possibly matching TRBD1 (6 bases). Trimming took 4 bases from V and 0 from J, leaving 6 bases between them. Germline loops: CDR1 MGHRA, CDR2 YSYEKL. CDR3 length equals 14 residues. The DNA for the CDR3 is TGCGCCAGCAGCCGGGGGCCGAACACCGGGGAGCTGTTTTTT. Translating gives CASSRGPNTGELFF.

This clone appeared once. J is TRBJ2-1 and V is TRBV19; D is unclear. V was cut by 5 bases and J by 12 bases, with 11 bases left in between. Per germline, CDR1 LNHDA and CDR2 SQIVND (reference sequence). This CDR3 spans 11 amino acids. In DNA form, the CDR3 reads TGTGCCAGTAGTCTATCGGGTGGGCAGTTCTTC. The encoded protein is CASSLSGGQFF.